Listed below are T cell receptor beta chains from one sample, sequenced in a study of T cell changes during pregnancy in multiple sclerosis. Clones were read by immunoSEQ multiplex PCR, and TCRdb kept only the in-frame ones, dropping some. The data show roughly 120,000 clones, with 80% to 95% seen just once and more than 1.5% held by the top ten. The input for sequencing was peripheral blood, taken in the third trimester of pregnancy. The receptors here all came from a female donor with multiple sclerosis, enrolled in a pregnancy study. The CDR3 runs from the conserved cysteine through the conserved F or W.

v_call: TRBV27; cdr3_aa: CASKQGTAIYGYTF
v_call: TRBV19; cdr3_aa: CASSMKAGEGQPQHF
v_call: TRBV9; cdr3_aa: CASSVGQDVETQYF
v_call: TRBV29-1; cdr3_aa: CSVDRREPRDEQFF
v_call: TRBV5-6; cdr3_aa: CASSPIRPTGGDTEAFF
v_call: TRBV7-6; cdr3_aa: CASSPRRQGAYEQYF
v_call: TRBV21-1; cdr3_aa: CASSKLRLAGVTGELFF
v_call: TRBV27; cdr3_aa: CASSYRTGGYEQYF
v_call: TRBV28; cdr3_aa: CASSAGTNEKLFF
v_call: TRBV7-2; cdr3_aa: CASSLDRPSGAYNEQFF
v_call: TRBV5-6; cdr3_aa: CASSLVKSSYNSPLHF
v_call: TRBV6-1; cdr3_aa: CASLPGLVSYEQYF
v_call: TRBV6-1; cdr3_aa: CASSEGQVYGYTF
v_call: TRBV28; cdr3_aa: CASSFRGQGHTGELFF
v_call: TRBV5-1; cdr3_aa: CASSSRVGPRGETQYF
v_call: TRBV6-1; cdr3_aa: CASSPRERISQPQHF
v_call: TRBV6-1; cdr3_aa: CASSEWLGRSNQPQHF
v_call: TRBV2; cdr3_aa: CASKQELNQPQHF
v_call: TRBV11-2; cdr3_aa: CASSHQRTSGVNEQFF
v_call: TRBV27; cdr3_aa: CASSPLTGNTEAFF
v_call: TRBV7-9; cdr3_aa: CASSWGQGSTDTQYF
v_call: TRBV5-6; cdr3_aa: CASSMFDRGAGNTIYF
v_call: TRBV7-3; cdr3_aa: CASSSSGRDTDTQYF
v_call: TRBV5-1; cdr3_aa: CASSLAGSNQPQHF
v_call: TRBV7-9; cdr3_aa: CASSSDAWAAFF
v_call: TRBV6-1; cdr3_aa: CASSESTNYGYTF
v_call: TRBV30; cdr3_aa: CAWRRFGGGEAFF
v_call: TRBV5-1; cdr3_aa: CASSLGAGKAEQYF
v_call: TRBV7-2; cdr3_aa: CASSSQREGRGEQFF
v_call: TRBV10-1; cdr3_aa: CASSEPGTGWGDTEAFF
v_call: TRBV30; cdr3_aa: CAWSVVGPSEKLFF
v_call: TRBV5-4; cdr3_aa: CASSLASGQGLTEAFF
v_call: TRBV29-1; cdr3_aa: CSVVRVGYEQYF
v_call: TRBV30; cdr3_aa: CAWSGDRRSTYEKLFF
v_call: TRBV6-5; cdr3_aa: CASRKEGSGNTIYF
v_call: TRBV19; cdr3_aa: CASRPREGANEKLFF
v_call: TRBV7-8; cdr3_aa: CASSPSTVVSSNYGYTF
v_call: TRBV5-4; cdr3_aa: CASSKRQGGGEKLFF
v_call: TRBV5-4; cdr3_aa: CASRLGQGDYYEQYF
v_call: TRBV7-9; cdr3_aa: CASSRQGSTDTQYF
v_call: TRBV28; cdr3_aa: CASSQGETQYF
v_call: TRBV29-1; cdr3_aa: CSVEAGFSTDTQYF